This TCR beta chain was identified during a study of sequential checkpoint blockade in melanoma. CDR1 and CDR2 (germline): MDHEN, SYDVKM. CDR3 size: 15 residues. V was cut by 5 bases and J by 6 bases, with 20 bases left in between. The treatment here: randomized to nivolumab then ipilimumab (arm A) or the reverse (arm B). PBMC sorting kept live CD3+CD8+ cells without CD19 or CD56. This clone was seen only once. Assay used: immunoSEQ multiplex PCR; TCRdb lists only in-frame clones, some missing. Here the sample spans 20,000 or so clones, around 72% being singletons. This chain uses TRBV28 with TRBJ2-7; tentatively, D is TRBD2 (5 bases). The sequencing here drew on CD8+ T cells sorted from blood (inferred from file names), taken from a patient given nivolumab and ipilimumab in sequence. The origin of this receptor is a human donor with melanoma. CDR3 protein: CASSPTYLAALEQYF. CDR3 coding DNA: TGTGCCAGCAGTCCCACTTATCTAGCTGCTCTCGAGCAGTACTTC.